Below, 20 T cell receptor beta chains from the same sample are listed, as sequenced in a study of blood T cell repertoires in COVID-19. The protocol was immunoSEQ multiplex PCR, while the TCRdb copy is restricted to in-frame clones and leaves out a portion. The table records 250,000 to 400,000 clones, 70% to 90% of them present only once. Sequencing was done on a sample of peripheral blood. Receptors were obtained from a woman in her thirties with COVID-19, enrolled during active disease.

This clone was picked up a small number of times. This CDR3 is CASGHRPFAGYTF. CDR3 coding DNA: TGTGCCAGCGGACACAGGCCCTTTGCTGGGTACACCTTC. The V and J genes are TRBV28 and TRBJ1-2, with a weak D call TRBD1 (5 bases). CDR1 is MDHEN and CDR2 is SYDVKM in the germline V gene. Trimming pared 8 bases from V and 11 bases from J, leaving 21 bases between. The CDR3 contains 13 residues.

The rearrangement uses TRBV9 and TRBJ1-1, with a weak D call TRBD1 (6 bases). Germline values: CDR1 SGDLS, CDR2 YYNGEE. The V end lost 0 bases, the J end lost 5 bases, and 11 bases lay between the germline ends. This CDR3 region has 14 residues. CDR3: CASSVAGRGTEAFF. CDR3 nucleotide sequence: TGTGCCAGCAGCGTAGCTGGCAGGGGAACTGAAGCTTTCTTT.

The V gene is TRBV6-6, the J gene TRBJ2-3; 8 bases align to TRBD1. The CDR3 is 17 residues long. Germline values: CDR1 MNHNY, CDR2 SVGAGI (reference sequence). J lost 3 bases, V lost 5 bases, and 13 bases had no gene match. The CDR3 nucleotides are TGTGCCAGCAGTCGCAATCCAGGGGGCGCGAAGACAGATACGCAGTATTTT. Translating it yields CASSRNPGGAKTDTQYF.

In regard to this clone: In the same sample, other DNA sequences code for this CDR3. The CDR3 loop reads CASSLGQMYGYTF. CDR3 sequence (DNA): TGTGCCAGCAGTTTGGGACAGATGTATGGCTACACCTTC. The V call is TRBV6-5, the J call TRBJ1-2, with 7 bases identical to TRBD1. J was trimmed by 5 bases and V by 4 bases; bases with no gene match: 4. There are 13 residues in the CDR3. CDR1 and CDR2 from the germline V gene are MNHEY and SVGAGI.

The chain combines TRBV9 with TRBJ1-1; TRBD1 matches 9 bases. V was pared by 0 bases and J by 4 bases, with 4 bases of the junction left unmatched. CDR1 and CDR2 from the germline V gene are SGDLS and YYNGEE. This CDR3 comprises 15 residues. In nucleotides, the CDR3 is TGTGCCAGCAGCGTAGCAGGGGACAGGGTCACTGAAGCTTTCTTT. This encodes CASSVAGDRVTEAFF.

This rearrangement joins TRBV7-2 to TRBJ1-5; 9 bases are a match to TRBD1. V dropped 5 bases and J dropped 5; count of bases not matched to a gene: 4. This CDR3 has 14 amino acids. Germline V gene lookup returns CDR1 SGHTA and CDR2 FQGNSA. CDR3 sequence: CASSQGQGYQPQHF. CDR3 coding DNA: TGTGCCAGCAGCCAGGGACAGGGATATCAGCCCCAGCATTTT.

In nucleotides, the CDR3 is TGTGCCTGGAACACCCCTCGGACAGGGCCGAACACTGAAGCTTTCTTT. Protein: CAWNTPRTGPNTEAFF. The J gene is TRBJ1-1, the V gene TRBV30, with 8 bases lining up with TRBD1. There are 16 residues in the CDR3. Trimming removed 4 bases from V and 1 base from J; junction bases left unmatched: 11. Looked up from germline, CDR1 is GTSNPN and CDR2 is SVGIG (reference sequence).

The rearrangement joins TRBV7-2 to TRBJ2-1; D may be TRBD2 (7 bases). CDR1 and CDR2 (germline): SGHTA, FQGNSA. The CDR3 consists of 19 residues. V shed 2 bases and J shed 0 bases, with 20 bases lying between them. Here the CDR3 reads CASSLSVGGPPGSYNEQFF. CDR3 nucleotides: TGTGCCAGCAGCTTATCAGTGGGGGGGCCTCCGGGCTCCTACAATGAGCAGTTCTTC.

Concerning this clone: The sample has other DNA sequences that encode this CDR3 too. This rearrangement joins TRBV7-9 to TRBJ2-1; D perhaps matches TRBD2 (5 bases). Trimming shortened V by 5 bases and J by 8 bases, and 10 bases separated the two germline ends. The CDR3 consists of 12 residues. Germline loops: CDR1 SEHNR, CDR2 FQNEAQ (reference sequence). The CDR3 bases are TGTGCCAGCAGCCCCACCGGGGATGAGCAGTTCTTC. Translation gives CASSPTGDEQFF. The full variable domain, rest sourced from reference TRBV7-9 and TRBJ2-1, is DTGVSQNPRHKITKRGQNVTFRCDPISEHNRLYWYRQTLGQGPEFLTYFQNEAQLEKSRLLSDRFSAERPKGSFSTLEIQRTEQGDSAMYLCASSPTGDEQFFGPGTRLTVL.

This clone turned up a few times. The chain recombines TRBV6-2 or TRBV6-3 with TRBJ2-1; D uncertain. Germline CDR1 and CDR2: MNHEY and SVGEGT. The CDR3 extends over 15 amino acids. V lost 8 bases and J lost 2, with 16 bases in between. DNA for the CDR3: TGTGCCAGCGGCCTGGGTCCTGGGCCCTACAATGAGCAGTTCTTC. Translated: CASGLGPGPYNEQFF.

The CDR3 sequence: CASSAGQGLRSYEQYF. The DNA of the CDR3 is TGCGCCAGCAGCGCCGGACAGGGCCTACGGTCCTACGAGCAGTACTTC. V gene TRBV5-1 combines with J gene TRBJ2-7; 8 bases line up with TRBD1. Germline CDR1 SGHRS, CDR2 YFSETQ. This CDR3 comprises 16 residues. J lost 1 base, V lost 4 bases, and 10 bases had no gene match.

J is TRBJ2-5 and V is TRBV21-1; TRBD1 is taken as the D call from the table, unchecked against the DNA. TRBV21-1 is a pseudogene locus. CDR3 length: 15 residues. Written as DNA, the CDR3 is TGTGCCAGCAGCAAAGGGCAGGGCATGAGGGAGACCCAGTACTTC. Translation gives CASSKGQGMRETQYF.

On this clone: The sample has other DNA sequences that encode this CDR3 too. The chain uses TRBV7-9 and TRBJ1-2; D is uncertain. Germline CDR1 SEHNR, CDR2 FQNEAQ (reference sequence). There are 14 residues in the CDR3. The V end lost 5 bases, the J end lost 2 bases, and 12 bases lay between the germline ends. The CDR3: CASSLDIPNYGYTF. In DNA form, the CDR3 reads TGTGCCAGCAGCCTCGACATCCCCAACTATGGCTACACCTTC.

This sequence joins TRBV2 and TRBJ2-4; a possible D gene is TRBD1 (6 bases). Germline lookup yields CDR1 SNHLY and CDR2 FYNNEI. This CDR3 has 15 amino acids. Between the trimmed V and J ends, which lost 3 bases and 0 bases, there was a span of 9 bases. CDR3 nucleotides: TGTGCCAGCAGTGATGGACAGTTAGCCAAAAACATTCAGTACTTC. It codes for CASSDGQLAKNIQYF.

Written as DNA, the CDR3 is TGTGCCAGCAGTCAAGGACAGACTAATTCACCCCTCCACTTT. Translating gives CASSQGQTNSPLHF. The rearrangement uses TRBV5-4 and TRBJ1-6; D possibly corresponds to TRBD1 (6 bases). This CDR3 region has 14 residues. The ends were cut back, 5 bases at V and 6 bases at J, with 12 bases in the middle. Germline V gene lookup returns CDR1 SGHNT and CDR2 YYREEE (reference sequence). The full variable domain, with the rest looked up from reference TRBV5-4 and TRBJ1-6, is ETGVTQSPTHLIKTRGQQVTLRCSSQSGHNTVSWYQQALGQGPQFIFQYYREEENGRGNFPPRFSGLQFPNYSSELNVNALELDDSALYLCASSQGQTNSPLHFGNGTRLTVT.

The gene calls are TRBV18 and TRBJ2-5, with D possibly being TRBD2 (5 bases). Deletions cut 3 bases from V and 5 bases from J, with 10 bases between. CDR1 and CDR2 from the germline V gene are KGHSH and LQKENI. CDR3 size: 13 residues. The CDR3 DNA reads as TGTGCCAGCTCACCCTCAACTAGGGAGACCCAGTACTTC. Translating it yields CASSPSTRETQYF.

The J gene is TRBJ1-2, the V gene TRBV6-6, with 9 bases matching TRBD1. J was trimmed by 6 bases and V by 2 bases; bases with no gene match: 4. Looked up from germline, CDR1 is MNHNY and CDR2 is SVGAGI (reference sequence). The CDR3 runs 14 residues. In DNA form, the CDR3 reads TGTGCCAGCAGTTACGTACAGGGGGCGAATGGCTACACCTTC. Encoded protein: CASSYVQGANGYTF.

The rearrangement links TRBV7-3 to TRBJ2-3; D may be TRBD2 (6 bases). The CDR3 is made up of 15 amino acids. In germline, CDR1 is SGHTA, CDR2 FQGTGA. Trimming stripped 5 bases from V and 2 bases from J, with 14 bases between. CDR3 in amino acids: CASSPRTIPTDTQYF. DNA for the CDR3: TGTGCCAGCAGCCCACGGACTATTCCCACAGATACGCAGTATTTT.

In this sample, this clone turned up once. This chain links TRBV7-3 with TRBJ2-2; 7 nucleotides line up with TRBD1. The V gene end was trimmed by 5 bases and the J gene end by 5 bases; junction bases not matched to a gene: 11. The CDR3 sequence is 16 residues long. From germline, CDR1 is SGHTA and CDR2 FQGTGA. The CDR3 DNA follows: TGTGCCAGCAGCCCCGGGACAGAGAGGAAAACCGGGGAGCTGTTTTTT. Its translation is CASSPGTERKTGELFF.

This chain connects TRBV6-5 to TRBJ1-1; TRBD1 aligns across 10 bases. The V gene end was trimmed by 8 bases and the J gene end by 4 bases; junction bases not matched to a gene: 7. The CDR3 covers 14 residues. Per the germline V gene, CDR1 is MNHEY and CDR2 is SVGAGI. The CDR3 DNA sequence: TGTGCCAGCCGGACAGGGGGGGCCGGCACTGAAGCTTTCTTT. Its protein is CASRTGGAGTEAFF.